This note documents a single T cell receptor (beta chain) sequence. This specimen comes from a study of blood T cell repertoires in COVID-19. Study summary: COVID-19 samples from acute and convalescent phases originated in the United States, Italy and Spain. PBMCs, B-cell-depleted T cells, or T cells were the source of the cDNA or gDNA that made up the material.

This CDR3 has 15 residues. J was trimmed by 5 bases and V by 2 bases; bases with no gene match: 7. CDR1 is MNHNY, CDR2 SVGAGI, per germline (reference sequence). Per the study methods: Counts of nucleated cells, estimated from reference gene primer amplification, were obtained. Produced via immunoSEQ multiplex PCR; TCRdb's table is partial and in-frame only. That table gives V, J and clone size, and the DNA gave D and trimming. The top ten clones hold 15% to 17% of a sample with some 44,000 clones, roughly 87% of them seen once. The rearrangement links TRBV6-6 to TRBJ1-2, with TRBD1 matching over 8 bases. The clonotype originates from a man between 60 and 70 years old with active COVID-19. Material for sequencing was peripheral blood. The CDR3 reads CASSYLDRVGYGYTF. The CDR3, as DNA: TGTGCCAGCAGTTACCTGGACAGGGTTGGATATGGCTACACCTTC.